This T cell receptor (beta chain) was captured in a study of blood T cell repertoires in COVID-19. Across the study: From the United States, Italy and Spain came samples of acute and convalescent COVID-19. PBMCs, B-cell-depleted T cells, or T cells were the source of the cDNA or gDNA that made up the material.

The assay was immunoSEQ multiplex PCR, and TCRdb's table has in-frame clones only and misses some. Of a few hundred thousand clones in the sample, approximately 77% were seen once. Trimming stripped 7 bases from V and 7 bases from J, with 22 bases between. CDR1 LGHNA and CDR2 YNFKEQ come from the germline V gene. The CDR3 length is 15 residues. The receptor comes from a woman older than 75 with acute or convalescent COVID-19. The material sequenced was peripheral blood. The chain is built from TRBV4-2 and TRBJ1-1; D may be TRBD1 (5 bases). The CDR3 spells CASTGTAEQALEAFF. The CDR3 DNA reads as TGTGCCAGCACGGGCACAGCCGAACAGGCCCTTGAAGCTTTCTTT.